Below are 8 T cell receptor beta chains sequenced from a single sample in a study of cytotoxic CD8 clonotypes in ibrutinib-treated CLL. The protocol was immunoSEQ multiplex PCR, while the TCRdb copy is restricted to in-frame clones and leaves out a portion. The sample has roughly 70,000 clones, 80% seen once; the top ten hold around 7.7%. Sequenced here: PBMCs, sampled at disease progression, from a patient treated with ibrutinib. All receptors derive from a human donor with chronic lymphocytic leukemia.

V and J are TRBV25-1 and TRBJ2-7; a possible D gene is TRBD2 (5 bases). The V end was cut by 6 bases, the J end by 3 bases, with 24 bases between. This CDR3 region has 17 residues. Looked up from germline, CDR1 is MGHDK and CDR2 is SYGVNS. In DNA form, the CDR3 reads TGTGCCAGCAGCTCCTCCCGGCTAGCCGGACCCTACTACGAGCAGTACTTC. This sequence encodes CASSSSRLAGPYYEQYF.

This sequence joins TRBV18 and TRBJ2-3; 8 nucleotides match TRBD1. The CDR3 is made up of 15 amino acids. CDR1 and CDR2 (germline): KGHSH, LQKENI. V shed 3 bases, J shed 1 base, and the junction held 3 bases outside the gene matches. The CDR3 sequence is CASSPQQGGTDTQYF. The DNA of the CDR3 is TGTGCCAGCTCACCGCAACAGGGGGGCACAGATACGCAGTATTTT. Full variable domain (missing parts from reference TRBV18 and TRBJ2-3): NAGVMQNPRHLVRRRGQEARLRCSPMKGHSHVYWYRQLPEEGLKFMVYLQKENIIDESGMPKERFSAEFPKEGPSILRIQQVVRGDSAAYFCASSPQQGGTDTQYFGPGTRLTVL.

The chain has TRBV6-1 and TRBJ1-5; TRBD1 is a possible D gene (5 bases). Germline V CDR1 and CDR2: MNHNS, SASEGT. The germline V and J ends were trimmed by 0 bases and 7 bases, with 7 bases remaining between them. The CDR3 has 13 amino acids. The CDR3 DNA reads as TGTGCCAGCAGTGAAGCCTGGGGGCAGCCCCAGCATTTT. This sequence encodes CASSEAWGQPQHF.

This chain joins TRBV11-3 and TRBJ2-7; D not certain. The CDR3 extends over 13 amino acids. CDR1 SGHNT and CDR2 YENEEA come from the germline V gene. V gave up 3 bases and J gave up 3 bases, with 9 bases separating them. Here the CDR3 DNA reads TGTGCCAGCAGCTTTTTATTGGGCTACGAGCAGTACTTC. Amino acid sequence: CASSFLLGYEQYF.

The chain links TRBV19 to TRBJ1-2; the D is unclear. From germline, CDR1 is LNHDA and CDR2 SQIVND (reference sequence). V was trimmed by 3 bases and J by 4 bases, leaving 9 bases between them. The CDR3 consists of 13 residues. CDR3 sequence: CASSMRWSYGYTF. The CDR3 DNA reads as TGTGCCAGTAGTATGAGATGGAGCTATGGCTACACCTTC. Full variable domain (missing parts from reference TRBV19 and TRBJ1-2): DGGITQSPKYLFRKEGQNVTLSCEQNLNHDAMYWYRQDPGQGLRLIYYSQIVNDFQKGDIAEGYSVSREKKESFPLTVTSAQKNPTAFYLCASSMRWSYGYTFGSGTRLTVV.

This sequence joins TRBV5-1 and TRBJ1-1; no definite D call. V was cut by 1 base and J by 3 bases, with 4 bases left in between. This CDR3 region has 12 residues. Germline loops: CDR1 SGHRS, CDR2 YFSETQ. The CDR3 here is CASSLRDTEAFF. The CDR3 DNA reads TGCGCCAGCAGCTTGCGAGACACTGAAGCTTTCTTT. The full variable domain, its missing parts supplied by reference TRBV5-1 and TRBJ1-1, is KAGVTQTPRYLIKTRGQQVTLSCSPISGHRSVSWYQQTPGQGLQFLFEYFSETQRNKGNFPGRFSGRQFSNSRSEMNVSTLELGDSALYLCASSLRDTEAFFGQGTRLTVV.

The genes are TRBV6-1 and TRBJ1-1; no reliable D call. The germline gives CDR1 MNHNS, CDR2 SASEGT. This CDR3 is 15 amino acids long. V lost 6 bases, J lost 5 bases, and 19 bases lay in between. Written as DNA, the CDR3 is TGTGCCAGCAGACCAAGATCACAAGGCCTGACTGAAGCTTTCTTT. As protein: CASRPRSQGLTEAFF.

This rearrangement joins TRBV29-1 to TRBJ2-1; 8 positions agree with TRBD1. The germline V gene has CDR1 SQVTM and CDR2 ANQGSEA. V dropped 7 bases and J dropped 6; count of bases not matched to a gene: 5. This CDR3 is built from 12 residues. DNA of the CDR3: TGCAGCGCCAGGACAGGGAGCAATGAGCAGTTCTTC. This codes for CSARTGSNEQFF.